Listed here are 8 T cell receptor beta chains from one sample, sequenced in a study of blood T cell repertoires in COVID-19 (dated by TCRdb to 2020 to 2021). The library relied on the immunoSEQ multiplex PCR assay. TCRdb stores this immuneACCESS table with in-frame sequences only. Part of the clones is absent; in the studies checked, under half of the shortfall reflects unresolved V genes, and no reason is known for the rest. The sample table contains about 90,000 clones; only one count was recorded for approximately 89% of them. Clones ranked in the top ten supply 15% to 20% of the sample. The sample consisted of peripheral blood. These receptors all come from a human donor in a cohort sampled during active COVID-19.

J is TRBJ1-1 and V is TRBV6-5; 7 bases map to TRBD1. The CDR3 length is 16 residues. V was clipped by 4 bases and J by 1 base; unmatched bases: 9. Germline CDR1 MNHEY, CDR2 SVGAGI. Written as DNA, the CDR3 is TGTGCCAGCAGTTTAAGTCTCCGGGACAGGAACACTGAAGCTTTCTTT. Amino acid sequence: CASSLSLRDRNTEAFF.

The chain joins TRBV20-1 to TRBJ2-7; D may be TRBD1 (6 bases). V lost 3 bases, J lost 4 bases, and 25 bases lay in between. This CDR3 contains 17 residues. The germline V gene encodes CDR1 DFQATT and CDR2 SNEGSKA (reference sequence). CDR3 region: CSASSEGLGAFHYEQYF. The CDR3 DNA reads as TGCAGTGCTAGTTCTGAAGGCTTGGGGGCCTTCCATTACGAGCAGTACTTC.

The rearrangement uses TRBV12-5 and TRBJ1-3, with D unclear. V was shortened by 6 bases and J by 4 bases, with 19 bases between the two germline ends. The CDR3 length is 16 residues. CDR1 and CDR2 (germline): LGHNT, FRNRAP. The CDR3 DNA reads as TGTGCTAGTGGACCAAATGGGCCGTCGGGAGGAAACACCATATATTTT. Its protein product is CASGPNGPSGGNTIYF.

V gene TRBV28 combines with J gene TRBJ1-2; unclear D gene. The CDR3 is 15 residues long. Trimming left V 3 bases short and J 1 base short, with 12 bases between. From germline, CDR1 is MDHEN and CDR2 SYDVKM. The CDR3 DNA is TGTGCCAGCAGTTTGATGGTCAGACATAACTATGGCTACACCTTC. Protein product: CASSLMVRHNYGYTF.

The rearrangement uses TRBV4-2 and TRBJ2-5, with 9 nucleotides matching TRBD2. The ends lost 0 bases at V and 7 bases at J; junction bases unmatched: 6. CDR1 is LGHNA and CDR2 is YNFKEQ in the germline V gene. The CDR3 is 15 residues long. The CDR3 reads CASSQESSGGLTQYF. In DNA, the CDR3 is TGTGCCAGCAGCCAAGAATCGAGCGGGGGGCTGACCCAGTACTTC.

This sequence joins TRBV12-3 or TRBV12-4 and TRBJ1-4; the match to TRBD1 covers 8 bases. Losses at the gene ends were 7 bases for V and 8 bases for J; bases not matched to a gene: 6. The CDR3 extends over 13 amino acids. CDR3 protein: CASTGTGGEKLFF. The CDR3, as DNA: TGTGCCAGCACCGGGACAGGAGGAGAAAAACTGTTTTTT.

The chain carries TRBV13 and TRBJ2-5; 13 bases fit TRBD2. With 5 bases clipped from V and 4 bases from J, the junction kept 4 bases outside the gene matches. The CDR3 has 15 residues. CDR1 and CDR2 from the germline V gene are PRHDT and FYEKMQ (reference sequence). CDR3: CASSGRTSGGETQYF. CDR3 in DNA: TGTGCCAGCAGCGGGAGGACTAGCGGGGGAGAGACCCAGTACTTC.

This chain joins TRBV7-2 and TRBJ2-2, with D tentatively TRBD2 (5 bases). In germline, CDR1 is SGHTA, CDR2 FQGNSA. Trimming shortened V by 8 bases and J by 6 bases, and 13 bases separated the two germline ends. There are 13 residues in the CDR3. For the CDR3, the DNA is TGTGCCAGCCAGGTTTCGGAGGCCGGGGAGCTGTTTTTT. Residues: CASQVSEAGELFF.